Listed below are T cell receptor beta chains from one sample, sequenced in a study of identical twins. From the 5' RACE reads, TCRdb called clonotypes with MiXCR, one entry per CDR3 protein. The table includes approximately 280,000 distinct CDR3 sequences, roughly 8.6% detected once. The sample was also reused in another study, on yellow fever vaccine responses in identical twins.

Sequences were obtained from memory (CD45RO+) T cells sorted from blood. The source is a woman aged 18-29 years in good health. CDR3s include the opening cysteine and the closing phenylalanine or tryptophan. The D gene is left open where the match is weak. Not every row has a clone size; where given, it reads once, few, many or a size class.

v_call,j_call,clone_size,d_call,cdr3_aa,cdr3_nt
TRBV28,TRBJ2-1,few,NA,CASSLRGGVNSEQFF,TGTGCCAGCAGTTTAAGGGGCGGGGTTAACAGTGAGCAGTTCTTC
TRBV29-1,TRBJ2-2,NA,NA,CSGGGRGGGKLFF,TGCAGCGGTGGAGGCAGGGGCGGCGGGAAGCTTTTTTTT
TRBV9,TRBJ1-5,many,NA,CASSPGVARGQPQHF,TGTGCCAGCAGCCCCGGCGTCGCCAGGGGTCAGCCCCAGCATTTT
TRBV5-1,TRBJ2-6,few,NA,CASSDGTAGRANVLTF,TGCGCCAGCAGCGACGGGACGGCTGGCCGGGCCAACGTCCTGACTTTC
TRBV5-5,TRBJ2-2,NA,TRBD1,CASSLGARGTGELFF,TGTGCCAGCAGCTTGGGGGCCAGGGGGACCGGGGAGCTGTTTTTT
TRBV19,TRBJ2-5,few,TRBD2,CASTTRLAGVETQYF,TGTGCCAGTACGACAAGACTAGCGGGAGTTGAGACCCAGTACTTC
TRBV12-3/TRBV12-4,TRBJ2-3,many,NA,CASSLGQQTDTQYF,TGTGCCAGCAGTCTAGGACAGCAGACAGATACGCAGTATTTT
TRBV4-1,TRBJ2-3,many,NA,CASSQDRDFSGFITDTQYF,TGCGCCAGCAGCCAAGATAGGGATTTTTCCGGTTTTATCACAGATACGCAGTATTTT
TRBV3-1,TRBJ2-2,NA,NA,CASRIARAPGTGELFF,TGTGCCAGCAGAATTGCTAGAGCCCCGGGGACCGGGGAGCTGTTTTTT
TRBV19,TRBJ2-1,NA,NA,CASSIPGPQFF,TGTGCCAGTAGTATACCAGGGCCGCAGTTCTTC
TRBV25-1,TRBJ2-1,many,NA,CASSLTGGQDEQFF,TGTGCCAGCAGTCTAACGGGGGGACAGGATGAGCAGTTCTTC
TRBV24-1,TRBJ2-1,many,TRBD2,CATSAPGLAGNEQFF,TGTGCCACCAGTGCACCGGGACTAGCGGGAAATGAGCAGTTCTTC
TRBV3-1,TRBJ1-5,NA,NA,CASSPAGGGNQPQHF,TGTGCCAGCAGCCCAGCTGGGGGCGGCAATCAGCCCCAGCATTTT
TRBV28,TRBJ2-6,many,NA,CASSFSRFSGANVLTF,TGTGCCAGCAGTTTTAGTCGGTTCTCTGGGGCCAACGTCCTGACTTTC
TRBV20-1,TRBJ1-1,NA,TRBD1,CSANRGQTEAFF,TGCAGTGCGAACAGGGGGCAAACTGAAGCTTTCTTT
TRBV2,TRBJ2-2,once,NA,CASSTDPFAGELFF,TGTGCCAGCAGCACCGACCCTTTCGCCGGGGAGCTGTTTTTT
TRBV14,TRBJ1-6,NA,TRBD1,CASSHWDSEDSPLHF,TGTGCCAGCAGCCATTGGGACAGCGAAGATTCACCCCTCCACTTT
TRBV5-4,TRBJ2-7,NA,NA,CASSLQGSYEQYF,TGTGCCAGCAGCTTACAGGGTTCCTACGAGCAGTACTTC
TRBV6-2/TRBV6-3,TRBJ2-3,NA,NA,CASSDPGPSTDTQYF,TGTGCCAGCAGTGACCCGGGACCAAGCACAGATACGCAGTATTTT
TRBV28,TRBJ2-1,few,NA,CASSFSDRHNEQFF,TGTGCCAGCAGTTTCAGCGACCGGCACAATGAGCAGTTCTTC